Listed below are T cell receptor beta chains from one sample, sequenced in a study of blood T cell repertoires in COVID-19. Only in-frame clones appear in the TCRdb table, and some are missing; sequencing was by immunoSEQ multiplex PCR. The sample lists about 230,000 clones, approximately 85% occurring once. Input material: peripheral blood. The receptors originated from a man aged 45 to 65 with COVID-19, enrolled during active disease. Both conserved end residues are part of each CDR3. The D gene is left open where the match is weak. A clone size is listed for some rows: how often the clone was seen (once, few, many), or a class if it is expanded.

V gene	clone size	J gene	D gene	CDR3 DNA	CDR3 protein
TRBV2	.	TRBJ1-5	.	TGTGCCAGCAGTGTGGAGGGGGGGGAGCAGCCCCAGCATTTT	CASSVEGGEQPQHF
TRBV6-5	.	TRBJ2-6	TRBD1	TGTGCCAGCAGGAACAGGGGGACGGGGGCCAACGTCCTGACTTTC	CASRNRGTGANVLTF
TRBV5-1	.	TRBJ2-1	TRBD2	TGCGCCAGCAGCTGGACGACTAGCGGGGGGCGAAACAATGAGCAGTTCTTC	CASSWTTSGGRNNEQFF
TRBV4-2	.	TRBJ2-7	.	TGTGCCAGCAGCCAAGAGAGGGAGTCCACCGAGCAGTACTTC	CASSQERESTEQYF
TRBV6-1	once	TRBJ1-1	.	TGTGCCAGCAGCGAAGTGGGTGGCGCGGGGGGGGCTTTCTTT	CASSEVGGAGGAFF
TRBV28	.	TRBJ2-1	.	TGTGCCAGCAAGGGCGGGGGCGGCCTTTATGAGCAGTTCTTC	CASKGGGGLYEQFF
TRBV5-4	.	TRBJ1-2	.	TGTGCCAGCAGCTCGACAGTTGGCTACACCTTC	CASSSTVGYTF
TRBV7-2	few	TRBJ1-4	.	TGTGCCAGCAGCTTACCCCCGCCTCGGGATGAAAAACTGTTTTTT	CASSLPPPRDEKLFF
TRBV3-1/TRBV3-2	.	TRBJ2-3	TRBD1	TGTGCCAGCAGCCACCCCGGGGACAGGTTCAGGGGCACAGATACGCAGTATTTT	CASSHPGDRFRGTDTQYF
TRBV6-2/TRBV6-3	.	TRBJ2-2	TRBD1	TGTGCCAGCAGTACCCGACAGGGTGGGACCGGGGAGCTGTTTTTT	CASSTRQGGTGELFF
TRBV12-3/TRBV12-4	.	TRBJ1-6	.	TGTGCCAGCAGAAGGCGGCCCCTCCACTTT	CASRRRPLHF
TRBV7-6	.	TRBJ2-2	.	TGTGCCAGCAGCTTAGAGCACGGGGAGCTGTTTTTT	CASSLEHGELFF